This T cell receptor (beta chain) stems from a study of T cell responses to AZD1222 COVID-19 vaccine. A single count supports this clone. Its antigen remains unknown. With 4 bases clipped from V and 8 bases from J, the junction kept 8 bases outside the gene matches. CDR3 length equals 15 residues. CDR1 and CDR2 from the germline V gene are LGHNA and YSLEER. Assay: immunoSEQ multiplex PCR; the TCRdb copy retains only in-frame clones and omits some. The data hold about 76,000 clones, with about 83% observed a single time. Study-level findings and limits: Without day 14 samples, only post-peak T cell repertoires were studied. Clonal diversity may have been underestimated, and the donors were mostly white British, with more females than males. Vaccine-associated CD4 TCRs spanned spike, dominant at 160-218 and 743-854.

This specimen was peripheral blood, taken 28 days after the second dose of the MenACWY control vaccine. This receptor was obtained from an adult who received the MenACWY meningococcal vaccine as a control. This sequence joins TRBV4-3 and TRBJ2-1, with 10 bases lining up with TRBD2. CDR3 protein: CASSPAGLALDEQFF. CDR3 coding DNA: TGCGCCAGCAGCCCAGCGGGACTAGCGTTGGATGAGCAGTTCTTC.